These 15 T cell receptor beta chains came from one sample sequenced in a study of T cell repertoires in cytomegalovirus infection. TCRdb recomputed calls from the reads with MiXCR, one row per CDR3 protein. The repertoire holds 490,000 or so distinct CDR3 sequences, with 11% as singletons. Sequencing was done on a sample of PBMCs. The receptors were gathered from a human donor in good health (CMV status not recorded). Some clones in this sample may be carry-over from other donors' samples.

This chain uses TRBV5-1 with TRBJ1-1; 9 nucleotides agree with TRBD1. Germline CDR1 is SGHRS and CDR2 is YFSETQ. V trimming: 4 bases; J trimming: 0 bases; junction bases outside the gene matches: 4. The CDR3 is 15 residues long. Here the CDR3 DNA reads TGCGCCAGCAGCACGGGACAGGGCCTGAACACTGAAGCTTTCTTT. Amino acids: CASSTGQGLNTEAFF.

This clonotype was observed a few times. The chain links TRBV20-1 to TRBJ2-6; D is uncertain. The germline V and J ends were trimmed by 0 bases and 1 base, with 7 bases remaining between them. This CDR3 is 15 amino acids long. Germline V gene data show CDR1 as DFQATT and CDR2 as SNEGSKA (reference sequence). The CDR3 spells CSARDWGSGANVLTF. The DNA of the CDR3 is TGCAGTGCTAGAGATTGGGGTTCTGGGGCCAACGTCCTGACTTTC.

Ten or more counts support this clonotype. The chain employs TRBV6-5 and TRBJ1-3; 8 bases line up with TRBD1. Per the germline V gene, CDR1 is MNHEY and CDR2 is SVGAGI. The junction had 7 bases not matched to a gene; V was cut back by 6 bases and J by 0 bases. This CDR3 comprises 16 residues. CDR3 in amino acids: CASRRLDRASGNTIYF. Here the CDR3 DNA reads TGTGCCAGCAGGAGACTGGACAGGGCCTCTGGAAACACCATATATTTT.

The chain joins TRBV7-6 to TRBJ2-7; D not resolved. Trimming removed 5 bases from V and 5 bases from J, with 7 bases in between. The CDR3 length is 11 residues. Germline V gene data show CDR1 as SGHVS and CDR2 as FNYEAQ. The CDR3 sequence: CASSIVDEQYF. DNA of the CDR3: TGTGCCAGCAGCATCGTCGACGAGCAGTACTTC.

At least ten counts were recorded for this clonotype. The chain employs TRBV11-2 and TRBJ2-5; TRBD1 might be the D (6 bases). Trimming cost V 2 bases and J 7 bases, with 17 bases left between them. Germline V gives CDR1 SGHAT, CDR2 FQNNGV. The CDR3 spans 15 residues. CDR3 sequence: CASSLLTGSRGTQYF. The CDR3 coding sequence is TGTGCCAGCAGCTTACTTACAGGGTCGCGAGGGACCCAGTACTTC.

The CDR3 loop reads CSVGVGGNTGELFF. The CDR3 bases are TGCAGCGTTGGGGTCGGGGGTAACACCGGGGAGCTGTTTTTT. The rearrangement joins TRBV29-1 to TRBJ2-2; a weak D match, TRBD2 (6 bases). This CDR3 is built from 14 residues. Between the trimmed V and J ends, which lost 4 bases and 2 bases, there was a span of 11 bases. Germline CDR1 is SQVTM and CDR2 is ANQGSEA.

The chain couples TRBV5-1 to TRBJ2-2; 10 bases align to TRBD2. In germline, CDR1 is SGHRS, CDR2 YFSETQ. J gave up 1 base and V 4 bases, and 1 base lay outside the gene matches. CDR3 length equals 15 residues. This CDR3 is CASSGLAVNTGELFF. CDR3 coding DNA: TGCGCCAGCAGCGGACTAGCGGTGAACACCGGGGAGCTGTTTTTT.

The rearrangement links TRBV5-6 to TRBJ2-4; TRBD2 matches 11 bases. The CDR3 extends over 17 amino acids. CDR1 is SGHDT and CDR2 is YYEEEE in the germline V gene. V was clipped by 4 bases and J by 3 bases; unmatched bases: 9. CDR3 sequence: CASSLDGTSGDKNIQYF. In DNA, the CDR3 is TGTGCCAGCAGCCTGGACGGGACTAGCGGCGACAAAAACATTCAGTACTTC.

A few counts support this clonotype. This chain joins TRBV7-9 and TRBJ2-5, with D perhaps TRBD1 (5 bases). CDR1 is SEHNR and CDR2 is FQNEAQ in the germline V gene (reference sequence). The CDR3 spans 14 residues. Between the trimmed V and J ends, which lost 6 bases and 1 base, there was a span of 12 bases. CDR3 sequence: CASSSDSSQETQYF. The CDR3, as DNA: TGTGCCAGCAGTTCTGACAGCTCCCAAGAGACCCAGTACTTC.

This clonotype was seen repeatedly, ten times or more. The CDR3 spells CASSLRGGTYNEQFF. The CDR3, as DNA: TGTGCCAGCAGCTTAAGGGGGGGGACCTACAATGAGCAGTTCTTC. The chain combines TRBV7-2 with TRBJ2-1; D is possibly TRBD2 (7 bases). This CDR3 comprises 15 residues. V lost 2 bases, J lost 2 bases, and 10 bases lay in between. CDR1 SGHTA and CDR2 FQGNSA come from the germline V gene. The whole variable domain, filled in from reference TRBV7-2 and TRBJ2-1, reads GAGVSQSPSNKVTEKGKDVELRCDPISGHTALYWYRQSLGQGLEFLIYFQGNSAPDKSGLPSDRFSAERTGGSVSTLTIQRTQQEDSAVYLCASSLRGGTYNEQFFGPGTRLTVL.

In this sample, this clonotype turned up many times. This chain joins TRBV7-8 and TRBJ1-2; D ambiguous. Per the germline V gene, CDR1 is SGHVS and CDR2 is FQNEAQ. This CDR3 spans 14 amino acids. V lost 1 base, J lost 2 bases, and 8 bases lay in between. The CDR3 protein is CASSLGVVNYGYTF. CDR3 coding DNA: TGTGCCAGCAGCTTAGGGGTGGTGAACTATGGCTACACCTTC.

The chain links TRBV15 to TRBJ1-6, with 9 nucleotides matching TRBD1. CDR3 size: 15 residues. In germline, CDR1 is LNHNV, CDR2 YYDKDF (reference sequence). With 3 bases clipped from V and 7 bases from J, the junction kept 4 bases outside the gene matches. In DNA, the CDR3 is TGTGCCACCAGCAGGAAGGGACAGGGCAATTCACCCCTCCACTTT. Encoded protein: CATSRKGQGNSPLHF.

This clonotype came up many times. This CDR3 reads CSASVVGGEQFF. The CDR3 region has the DNA TGCAGTGCTAGTGTGGTTGGGGGGGAGCAGTTCTTC. The V call is TRBV20-1, the J call TRBJ2-1, with D possibly matching TRBD2 (6 bases). V lost 3 bases to trimming and J lost 10 bases, with 13 bases between them. The CDR3 sequence is 12 residues long. Germline V CDR1 and CDR2: DFQATT, SNEGSKA (reference sequence).

This clonotype was picked up many times. V and J are TRBV7-9 and TRBJ1-3; tentative D call: TRBD1 (6 bases). V was cut by 5 bases and J by 0 bases, with 17 bases left in between. This CDR3 has 17 amino acids. Germline lookup yields CDR1 SEHNR and CDR2 FQNEAQ (reference sequence). This CDR3 reads CASSQLDSEISGNTIYF. The DNA for the CDR3 is TGTGCCAGCAGCCAATTGGACAGCGAAATCTCTGGAAACACCATATATTTT.

This clonotype was picked up one time. This chain joins TRBV20-1 and TRBJ1-6, with 9 bases aligning to TRBD1. With V trimmed by 6 bases and J by 10 bases, 7 bases remained unmatched. This CDR3 has 13 amino acids. Germline V gives CDR1 DFQATT, CDR2 SNEGSKA (reference sequence). DNA for the CDR3: TGCAGTGCAACCGGGACAGGGCGATCACCCCTCCACTTT. Translating gives CSATGTGRSPLHF.